These 23 T cell receptor beta chains came from one sample sequenced in a study of T-cell memory formation after mild COVID-19. Each CDR3 protein is one row after TCRdb ran MiXCR on the 5' RACE reads. The data hold about 340,000 distinct CDR3 sequences, with roughly 14% observed a single time. Sequenced: PBMCs or a T cell subset sorted from them (not recorded which). The origin of the receptors is a man younger than 30 who had mild COVID-19 (a few samples of this study predate the infection). Cell type and time point are not known.

The V and J genes are TRBV7-8 and TRBJ2-3; TRBD1 matches at 10 bases. Germline V gene lookup returns CDR1 SGHVS and CDR2 FQNEAQ. The V and J ends lost 2 bases and 5 bases, in that order; junction bases with no gene match: 7. The CDR3 is made up of 16 amino acids. The CDR3 sequence: CASSLFETGGQDTQYF. The CDR3 bases are TGTGCCAGCAGCTTATTCGAGACAGGGGGCCAAGATACGCAGTATTTT.

Only a few counts were recorded for this clonotype. The V and J genes are TRBV19 and TRBJ1-5, with a weak D call TRBD1 (5 bases). Germline assignment: CDR1 LNHDA and CDR2 SQIVND (reference sequence). This CDR3 spans 13 amino acids. Trimming pared 8 bases from V and 4 bases from J, leaving 12 bases between. CDR3 nucleotides: TGTGCCAGTGCAGGGAAAATTAATCAGCCCCAGCATTTT. As protein: CASAGKINQPQHF.

The DNA of the CDR3 is TGTGCCAGCAGCGTAGCGACCCTTGACGGGGAGCTGTTTTTT. Amino acids: CASSVATLDGELFF. The V and J genes are TRBV9 and TRBJ2-2, with no clear D. Trimming stripped 0 bases from V and 7 bases from J, with 10 bases between. CDR1 SGDLS and CDR2 YYNGEE come from the germline V gene. This CDR3 contains 14 residues.

The J gene is TRBJ1-5, the V gene TRBV6-2 or TRBV6-3; tentative D call: TRBD1 (5 bases). The CDR3 extends over 13 amino acids. Germline values: CDR1 MNHEY, CDR2 SVGEGT. The V and J ends lost 7 bases and 5 bases respectively, with 12 bases between them. CDR3 region: CASKRDGDQPQHF. DNA for the CDR3: TGTGCCAGCAAAAGGGACGGGGATCAGCCCCAGCATTTT.

The chain has TRBV27 and TRBJ2-5, with a possible D match to TRBD2 (6 bases). Trimming removed 2 bases at V and 5 bases at J, with 15 bases between. Germline-derived CDR1 and CDR2 are MNHEY and SMNVEV (reference sequence). CDR3 length: 15 amino acids. The chain's CDR3 is CASSLGSGEGETQYF. CDR3 nucleotide sequence: TGTGCCAGCAGTTTAGGCTCGGGGGAAGGCGAGACCCAGTACTTC.

The chain combines TRBV5-4 with TRBJ1-6; TRBD1 aligns across 7 bases. The V gene end was trimmed by 4 bases and the J gene end by 5 bases; junction bases not matched to a gene: 9. Germline V gene lookup returns CDR1 SGHNT and CDR2 YYREEE (reference sequence). The CDR3 sequence is 16 residues long. The chain's CDR3 is CASSLRDSRNNSPLHF. In nucleotides, the CDR3 is TGTGCCAGCAGCCTAAGGGACAGCAGGAATAATTCACCCCTCCACTTT.

The V and J genes are TRBV6-5 and TRBJ1-5; 9 nucleotides match TRBD1. CDR3 length: 19 residues. Germline V gene sequence: CDR1 MNHEY, CDR2 SVGAGI. The V gene end was trimmed by 5 bases and the J gene end by 2 bases; junction bases not matched to a gene: 16. CDR3 DNA: TGTGCCAGCAGTCCCCGGGACAGGGTTCCCTCCGTAGGCAATCAGCCCCAGCATTTT. It encodes CASSPRDRVPSVGNQPQHF.

The CDR3 here is CASRGRESYEQYF. In nucleotides, the CDR3 is TGTGCCAGCAGGGGCAGGGAGTCCTACGAGCAGTACTTC. The chain links TRBV6-5 to TRBJ2-7; D could derive from TRBD1 or TRBD2 (5 bases each). V was trimmed by 6 bases and J by 1 base, leaving 10 bases between them. Germline CDR1 reads MNHEY; CDR2 reads SVGAGI. This CDR3 spans 13 amino acids.

Ten or more counts support this clonotype. The rearrangement uses TRBV4-3 and TRBJ2-5; D uncertain. The CDR3 length is 15 residues. Looked up from germline, CDR1 is LGHNA and CDR2 is YSLEER. Deletions cut 0 bases from V and 3 bases from J, with 11 bases between. This CDR3 is CASSQEWRSEETQYF. The CDR3 bases are TGCGCCAGCAGCCAAGAATGGAGATCCGAAGAGACCCAGTACTTC.

In this sample, this clonotype turned up many times. V gene TRBV4-2 combines with J gene TRBJ2-5, with D uncertain. Looked up from germline, CDR1 is LGHNA and CDR2 is YNFKEQ. The CDR3 runs to 13 residues. Trimming stripped 2 bases from V and 2 bases from J, with 6 bases between. CDR3 nucleotides: TGTGCCAGCAGCCAACTCGGGCAAGAGACCCAGTACTTC. It encodes CASSQLGQETQYF.

This clonotype has ten or more counts. The chain combines TRBV7-2 with TRBJ2-3, with D perhaps TRBD1 (5 bases). Germline V gives CDR1 SGHTA, CDR2 FQGNSA. V lost 1 base and J lost 3, with 20 bases in between. The CDR3 is 18 residues long. CDR3 sequence (DNA): TGTGCCAGCAGCTTAGACCTCTCCAGGGATTATTGGACAGATACGCAGTATTTT. It specifies CASSLDLSRDYWTDTQYF.

This clonotype has a count of ten or more. The rearrangement joins TRBV5-6 to TRBJ1-2, with D unclear. Trimming removed 6 bases from V and 4 bases from J, with 25 bases in between. The CDR3 contains 17 residues. Germline V gives CDR1 SGHDT, CDR2 YYEEEE. CDR3 coding DNA: TGTGCCAGCATCAACCAAAAGAGAGGGCGTGGGTTCTATGGCTACACCTTC. As protein: CASINQKRGRGFYGYTF.

V gene TRBV5-1 combines with J gene TRBJ1-4, with TRBD1 matching 8 bases. This CDR3 region has 15 residues. V trimming: 3 bases; J trimming: 8 bases; junction bases outside the gene matches: 9. CDR1 SGHRS and CDR2 YFSETQ come from the germline V gene. CDR3 protein: CASSSGRQGSEKLFF. Written as DNA, the CDR3 is TGCGCCAGCAGCTCAGGACGACAGGGGTCCGAAAAACTGTTTTTT.

The J gene is TRBJ2-2, the V gene TRBV30; D gene ambiguous. The CDR3 loop spans 13 amino acids. CDR1 GTSNPN and CDR2 SVGIG come from the germline V gene (reference sequence). The ends were cut back, 0 bases at V and 6 bases at J, with 8 bases in the middle. In DNA, the CDR3 is TGTGCCTGGAGTGTATCTGGGTCCGGGGAGCTGTTTTTT. This sequence encodes CAWSVSGSGELFF.

The V and J genes are TRBV5-6 and TRBJ2-7, with 11 bases lining up with TRBD2. Germline loops: CDR1 SGHDT, CDR2 YYEEEE. V was pared by 0 bases and J by 0 bases, with 2 bases of the junction left unmatched. CDR3 size: 16 residues. CDR3 coding DNA: TGTGCCAGCAGCTTGGCTAGCGGGGGGTACTCCTACGAGCAGTACGTC. Amino acid sequence: CASSLASGGYSYEQYV.

The chain links TRBV5-1 to TRBJ1-2; D uncertain. V lost 4 bases to trimming and J lost 0 bases, with 10 bases between them. CDR1 SGHRS and CDR2 YFSETQ come from the germline V gene. The CDR3 runs 14 residues. DNA of the CDR3: TGCGCCAGCAGCAGCGGTACAGCTAACTATGGCTACACCTTC. Its protein is CASSSGTANYGYTF.

The chain employs TRBV6-6 and TRBJ2-1; possible D gene TRBD2, 6 bases. Per the germline V gene, CDR1 is MNHNY and CDR2 is SVGAGI (reference sequence). V lost 10 bases and J lost 2, with 18 bases in between. This CDR3 spans 15 amino acids. The CDR3 bases are TGTGCCACCCGATTGGGGGGTCCCCCCTACAATGAGCAGTTCTTC. This sequence encodes CATRLGGPPYNEQFF.

In its sample, this clonotype was seen a few times. The chain uses TRBV12-5 and TRBJ1-1; tentatively, D is TRBD1 (5 bases). Trimming cost V 7 bases and J 2 bases, with 23 bases left between them. The CDR3 extends over 17 amino acids. Germline CDR1 reads LGHNT; CDR2 reads FRNRAP. The CDR3 coding sequence is TGTGCTAGTGCCCTGTGGGGGAGGGCTGAGATAAACACTGAAGCTTTCTTT. Its translation is CASALWGRAEINTEAFF. The full variable domain, its missing parts supplied by reference TRBV12-5 and TRBJ1-1, is DARVTQTPRHKVTEMGQEVTMRCQPILGHNTVFWYRQTMMQGLELLAYFRNRAPLDDSGMPKDRFSAEMPDATLATLKIQPSEPRDSAVYFCASALWGRAEINTEAFFGQGTRLTVV.

V and J are TRBV4-1 and TRBJ1-1; D gene uncertain. The CDR3 extends over 16 amino acids. Germline V gives CDR1 MGHRA, CDR2 YSYEKL. The V gene lost 3 bases and the J gene lost 3 bases, with 17 bases spanning the gap. The CDR3 loop reads CASSHGTGNTDTEAFF. In DNA, the CDR3 is TGCGCCAGCAGCCACGGTACGGGGAATACTGACACTGAAGCTTTCTTT.

This clonotype appeared a few times. V gene TRBV12-3 or TRBV12-4 combines with J gene TRBJ1-1; TRBD1 aligns across 8 bases. After removal of 7 bases from V and 4 bases from J, the junction contained 5 bases not matched to a gene. The length of the CDR3 is 13 residues. The DNA of the CDR3 is TGTGCCAGCAACAGGGGGTTAGTCACTGAAGCTTTCTTT. It encodes CASNRGLVTEAFF.

The chain uses TRBV4-3 and TRBJ2-2; either TRBD1 or TRBD2 may fit D (6 bases each). Germline values: CDR1 LGHNA, CDR2 YSLEER. V dropped 0 bases and J dropped 3 bases, with 17 bases sitting between them. The CDR3 spans 18 residues. CDR3 coding DNA: TGCGCCAGCAGCCAAGAAGGGGGGAAGGGGATCGACACCGGGGAGCTGTTTTTT. Translation gives CASSQEGGKGIDTGELFF.

The V and J genes are TRBV29-1 and TRBJ2-6; D is possibly TRBD1 (6 bases). Germline-derived CDR1 and CDR2 are SQVTM and ANQGSEA. V lost 7 bases, J lost 2 bases, and 15 bases lay in between. The CDR3 is 15 residues long. Here the CDR3 DNA reads TGCAGCGCCTTCCCGCAGGGGCCTGGGGCCAACGTCCTGACTTTC. Amino acid sequence: CSAFPQGPGANVLTF.

CDR3 protein: CASSFRLAKKTDTQYF. CDR3 DNA: TGTGCCAGCAGTTTCAGACTAGCGAAAAAAACAGATACGCAGTATTTT. This rearrangement joins TRBV12-3 or TRBV12-4 to TRBJ2-3, with TRBD2 identical over 8 bases. V lost 3 bases and J lost 3; bases outside the gene matches: 8. The CDR3 consists of 16 residues.